The 17 T cell receptor beta chains below all came from one sample that was sequenced in a study of human T cells and chemical hapten exposure (dated by TCRdb to the early 2020s). The library was prepared using RACE. TCRdb lists the instrument as NextSeq 500. The public reads were reanalyzed by TCRdb: fastp trimming at Q25, MiXCR alignment, in-frame beta chains only. Entries are consolidated by CDR3 protein sequence, retaining the most common genes and DNA. Counted in this sample were approximately 320,000 distinct CDR3 sequences; about 5% of them appeared once. Of the sample, around 8.6% falls within the top ten clones. According to the study, the label for this sample's time point signals: pre-sensitization, week 0. The label giving this sample's treatment or condition can be read as: therapeutic diphenylcyclopropenone sensitization with weekly scalp DPC. The input for sequencing was whole blood, taken in connection with sensitization to the hapten diphenylcyclopropenone (DPC). Receptors originate from a young woman with alopecia areata. Some clones in this sample may be carry-over from other donors' samples.

The sample holds a few counts of this clonotype. This rearrangement joins TRBV7-2 to TRBJ1-3; no reliable D call. Trimming removed 1 base at V and 2 bases at J, with 6 bases between. This CDR3 has 14 amino acids. Germline values: CDR1 SGHTA, CDR2 FQGNSA. CDR3 residues: CASSLGQPGNTIYF. Here the CDR3 DNA reads TGTGCCAGCAGCTTAGGGCAGCCTGGAAACACCATATATTTT.

The chain is built from TRBV7-9 and TRBJ2-3, with D unresolved. This CDR3 is built from 12 residues. Trimming cost V 4 bases and J 6 bases, with 8 bases left between them. Per the germline V gene, CDR1 is SEHNR and CDR2 is FQNEAQ (reference sequence). CDR3 coding DNA: TGTGCCAGCAGCTCCATGGCTGATACGCAGTATTTT. As protein: CASSSMADTQYF. The entire variable domain, with the rest obtained from reference TRBV7-9 and TRBJ2-3, is as follows: DTGVSQNPRHKITKRGQNVTFRCDPISEHNRLYWYRQTLGQGPEFLTYFQNEAQLEKSRLLSDRFSAERPKGSFSTLEIQRTEQGDSAMYLCASSSMADTQYFGPGTRLTVL.

This clonotype has more than one count but fewer than ten. This chain connects TRBV11-3 to TRBJ2-3, with D perhaps matching TRBD1 (6 bases). Trimming took off 6 bases at V and 6 bases at J, with 19 bases between the two ends. This CDR3 has 15 residues. The germline gives CDR1 SGHNT, CDR2 YENEEA. This chain's CDR3 is CASRPGHLGEDTQYF. CDR3 DNA sequence: TGTGCCAGCAGACCGGGACATTTGGGGGAGGATACGCAGTATTTT.

This clonotype was counted ten times or more. This chain connects TRBV7-2 to TRBJ2-3; the D gene is possibly TRBD1 (5 bases). Germline loops: CDR1 SGHTA, CDR2 FQGNSA. V lost 1 base and J 2 bases, leaving 16 bases between the germline ends. The CDR3 runs to 17 residues. The CDR3 DNA reads TGTGCCAGCAGCTTAGGGTTGGGGCAGAGATACACAGATACGCAGTATTTT. Its translation is CASSLGLGQRYTDTQYF. The complete variable domain, with remaining parts taken from reference TRBV7-2 and TRBJ2-3, reads GAGVSQSPSNKVTEKGKDVELRCDPISGHTALYWYRQSLGQGLEFLIYFQGNSAPDKSGLPSDRFSAERTGGSVSTLTIQRTQQEDSAVYLCASSLGLGQRYTDTQYFGPGTRLTVL.

This clonotype was seen many times. The rearrangement uses TRBV6-1 and TRBJ1-3; tentatively, D is TRBD1 (6 bases). The germline gives CDR1 MNHNS, CDR2 SASEGT. This CDR3 region has 14 residues. Between the trimmed V and J ends, which lost 4 bases and 4 bases, there was a span of 11 bases. The CDR3 here is CASSVDRPGNTIYF. The CDR3 DNA reads as TGTGCCAGCAGTGTAGACAGGCCGGGAAACACCATATATTTT.

The chain couples TRBV20-1 to TRBJ1-4; a weak D match, TRBD1 (5 bases). V lost 0 bases and J 4 bases, leaving 12 bases between the germline ends. This CDR3 is 15 amino acids long. Germline values: CDR1 DFQATT, CDR2 SNEGSKA (reference sequence). In DNA, the CDR3 is TGCAGTGCTAGAGAATACGGGGGACTTAATGAAAAACTGTTTTTT. Amino acid sequence: CSAREYGGLNEKLFF.

This clonotype turned up a few times. CDR3 DNA sequence: TGTGCCAGCAGCGTAGCCCTAGCGGGGGGTTTCCACGAGCAGTACTTC. It encodes CASSVALAGGFHEQYF. The rearrangement links TRBV9 to TRBJ2-7, with 11 bases identical to TRBD2. Germline V gene sequence: CDR1 SGDLS, CDR2 YYNGEE. After removal of 0 bases from V and 5 bases from J, the junction contained 7 bases not matched to a gene. The CDR3 totals 16 residues. Together with reference TRBV9 and TRBJ2-7, the CDR3 gives the full variable domain: DSGVTQTPKHLITATGQRVTLRCSPRSGDLSVYWYQQSLDQGLQFLIQYYNGEERAKGNILERFSAQQFPDLHSELNLSSLELGDSALYFCASSVALAGGFHEQYFGPGTRLTVT.

This clonotype showed up many times. The CDR3 is CASSSRTDGGKLFF. Written as DNA, the CDR3 is TGCGCCAGCAGCTCACGGACAGATGGGGGAAAACTGTTTTTT. V and J are TRBV5-1 and TRBJ1-4; the D gene is possibly TRBD1 (6 bases). The CDR3 spans 14 residues. Germline V gene lookup returns CDR1 SGHRS and CDR2 YFSETQ. V lost 3 bases and J 10 bases, leaving 16 bases between the germline ends.

About this clonotype: Lacking the conserved final phenylalanine or tryptophan, this CDR3 likely reflects a read error. This rearrangement joins TRBV6-2 or TRBV6-3 to TRBJ1-2; D ambiguous. The CDR3 extends over 12 amino acids. Germline V gives CDR1 MNHEY, CDR2 SVGEGT. V lost 2 bases to trimming and J lost 3 bases, with 4 bases between them. The CDR3 DNA sequence: TGTGCCAGCAGTTACCCGGACTATGGCTACACCATC. Translation: CASSYPDYGYTI.

Many counts were recorded for this clonotype. The gene calls are TRBV7-9 and TRBJ1-6; unclear D gene. The CDR3 runs to 16 residues. V was trimmed by 6 bases and J by 9 bases, leaving 21 bases between them. Germline V gene data show CDR1 as SEHNR and CDR2 as FQNEAQ (reference sequence). As DNA, the CDR3 is TGTGCCAGCAGTAACCTCCGGGCCCCCAACGGTTCACCCCTCCACTTT. It codes for CASSNLRAPNGSPLHF.

This chain joins TRBV7-2 and TRBJ2-1, with unresolved D. The CDR3 runs 13 residues. V was cut by 2 bases and J by 4 bases, with 6 bases left in between. Germline loops: CDR1 SGHTA, CDR2 FQGNSA. This chain's CDR3 is CASSLNVYNEQFF. The DNA for the CDR3 is TGTGCCAGCAGCTTAAATGTTTACAATGAGCAGTTCTTC.

The chain is built from TRBV7-9 and TRBJ1-2, with D perhaps TRBD1 (5 bases). Germline CDR1 and CDR2: SEHNR and FQNEAQ (reference sequence). Trimming left V 1 base short and J 5 bases short, with 11 bases between. CDR3 length equals 14 residues. The CDR3 region is CASSLGDSAYGYTF. CDR3 nucleotides: TGTGCCAGCAGCTTAGGAGACAGCGCTTATGGCTACACCTTC.

This clonotype was counted at least ten times. The chain joins TRBV25-1 to TRBJ2-3, with 8 bases that match TRBD1. The CDR3 consists of 16 residues. In germline, CDR1 is MGHDK, CDR2 SYGVNS. After removal of 0 bases from V and 10 bases from J, the junction contained 12 bases not matched to a gene. As DNA, the CDR3 is TGTGCCAGCAGTGAATATCCGCCCGGGACAGGTACCCCGCAGTATTTT. It yields the protein CASSEYPPGTGTPQYF.

The gene calls are TRBV11-1 and TRBJ2-1, with 7 bases fitting TRBD2. This CDR3 has 18 residues. With 2 bases clipped from V and 6 bases from J, the junction kept 16 bases outside the gene matches. The germline CDR1 and CDR2 sequences are SGHAT and FQDESV (reference sequence). The CDR3 coding sequence is TGTGCCAGCAGCTTATGGGCCCCGGGAGGTTTTGGATCCAATGAGCAGTTCTTC. Residues: CASSLWAPGGFGSNEQFF.

This chain uses TRBV6-5 with TRBJ1-2, with D unresolved. V lost 6 bases and J 5 bases, leaving 13 bases between the germline ends. This CDR3 spans 13 amino acids. Germline lookup yields CDR1 MNHEY and CDR2 SVGAGI. The CDR3 reads CASRRTSMYGYTF. As DNA, the CDR3 is TGTGCCAGCAGGCGAACCTCCATGTATGGCTACACCTTC.

The J gene is TRBJ1-6, the V gene TRBV10-3, with D hard to call. V lost 7 bases, J lost 6 bases, and 7 bases lay in between. Germline V gene sequence: CDR1 ENHRY, CDR2 SYGVKD. This CDR3 has 12 residues. As DNA, the CDR3 is TGTGCCATCAACGACGGTAATTCACCCCTCCACTTT. This encodes CAINDGNSPLHF.

This clonotype was seen repeatedly, ten times or more. The chain is built from TRBV7-2 and TRBJ2-3; 8 bases match TRBD2. Germline V gene lookup returns CDR1 SGHTA and CDR2 FQGNSA. Unmatched junction bases numbered 8, after V lost 1 base and J lost 5 bases. The length of the CDR3 is 16 residues. The DNA for the CDR3 is TGTGCCAGCAGCTTAGTGGCTAGCGGGCCTCGAGATACGCAGTATTTT. It codes for CASSLVASGPRDTQYF.